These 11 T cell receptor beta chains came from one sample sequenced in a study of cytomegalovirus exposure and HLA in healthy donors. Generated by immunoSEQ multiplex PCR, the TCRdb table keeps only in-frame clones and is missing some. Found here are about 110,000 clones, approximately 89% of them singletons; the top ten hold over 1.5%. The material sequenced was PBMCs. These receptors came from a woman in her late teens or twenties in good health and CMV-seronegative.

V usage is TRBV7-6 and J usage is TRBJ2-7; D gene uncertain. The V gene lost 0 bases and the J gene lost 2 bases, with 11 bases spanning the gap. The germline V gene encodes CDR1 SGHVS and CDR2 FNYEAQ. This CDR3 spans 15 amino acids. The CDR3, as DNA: TGTGCCAGCAGCTTAGCGCTTGGCTTCGCCTACGAGCAGTACTTC. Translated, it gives CASSLALGFAYEQYF. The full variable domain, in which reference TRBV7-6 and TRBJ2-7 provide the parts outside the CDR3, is GAGVSQSPRYKVTKRGQDVALRCDPISGHVSLYWYRQALGQGPEFLTYFNYEAQQDKSGLPNDRFSAERPEGSISTLTIQRTEQRDSAMYRCASSLALGFAYEQYFGPGTRLTVT.

CDR3 coding DNA: TGTGCCAGCAGTCCCCCAGCGGCCCAAGAGACCCAGTACTTC. This codes for CASSPPAAQETQYF. The rearrangement links TRBV28 to TRBJ2-5, with a tentative D call TRBD2 (5 bases). The CDR3 sequence is 14 residues long. Germline V gives CDR1 MDHEN, CDR2 SYDVKM. The V and J ends lost 5 bases and 1 base respectively, with 11 bases between them.

The CDR3 sequence: CASSLGLAGSLYQETQYF. In DNA, the CDR3 is TGCGCCAGCAGCTTGGGTCTAGCGGGTTCTCTGTACCAAGAGACCCAGTACTTC. The chain links TRBV5-1 to TRBJ2-5, with 8 bases fitting TRBD2. The CDR3 sequence is 18 residues long. Per the germline V gene, CDR1 is SGHRS and CDR2 is YFSETQ. V dropped 0 bases and J dropped 0; count of bases not matched to a gene: 10.

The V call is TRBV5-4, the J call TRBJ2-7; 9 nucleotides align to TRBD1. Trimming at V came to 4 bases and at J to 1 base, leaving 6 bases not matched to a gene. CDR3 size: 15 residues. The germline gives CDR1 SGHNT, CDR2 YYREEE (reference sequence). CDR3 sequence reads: CASSPGQGQSYEQYF. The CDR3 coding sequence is TGTGCCAGCAGCCCCGGACAGGGGCAGTCCTACGAGCAGTACTTC.

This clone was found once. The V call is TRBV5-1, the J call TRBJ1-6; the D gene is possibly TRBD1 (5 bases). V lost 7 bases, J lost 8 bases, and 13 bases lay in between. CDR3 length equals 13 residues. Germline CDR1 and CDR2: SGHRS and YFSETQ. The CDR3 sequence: CASQQDLDSPLHF. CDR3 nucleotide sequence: TGCGCCAGCCAACAGGATTTAGATTCACCCCTCCACTTT.

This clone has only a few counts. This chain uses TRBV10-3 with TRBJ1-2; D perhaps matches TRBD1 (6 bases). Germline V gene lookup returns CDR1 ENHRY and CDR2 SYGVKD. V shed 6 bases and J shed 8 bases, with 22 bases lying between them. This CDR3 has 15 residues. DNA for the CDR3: TGTGCCATCAGAGCAAGCCGGGACACCCTAAGGGGCTACACCTTC. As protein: CAIRASRDTLRGYTF.

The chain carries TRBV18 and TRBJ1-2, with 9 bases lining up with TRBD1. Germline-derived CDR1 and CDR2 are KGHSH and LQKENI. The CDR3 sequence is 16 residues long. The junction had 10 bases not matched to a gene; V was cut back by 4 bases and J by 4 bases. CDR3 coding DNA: TGTGCCAGCTCACGCAGGACAGGGGAGAGGAGCTATGGCTACACCTTC. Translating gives CASSRRTGERSYGYTF.

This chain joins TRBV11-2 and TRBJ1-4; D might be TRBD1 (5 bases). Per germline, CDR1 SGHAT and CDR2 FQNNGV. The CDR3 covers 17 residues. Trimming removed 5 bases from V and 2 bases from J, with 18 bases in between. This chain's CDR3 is CASSRRVVSGTNEKLFF. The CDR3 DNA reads TGTGCCAGCAGCCGTAGAGTGGTCTCAGGGACTAATGAAAAACTGTTTTTT.

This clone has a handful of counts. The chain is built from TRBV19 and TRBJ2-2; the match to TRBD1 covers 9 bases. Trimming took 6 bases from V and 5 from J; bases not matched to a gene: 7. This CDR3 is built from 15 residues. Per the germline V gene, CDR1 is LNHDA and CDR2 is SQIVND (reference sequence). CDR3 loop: CASRLTGGRTGELFF. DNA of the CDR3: TGTGCCAGTAGACTGACAGGGGGTCGAACCGGGGAGCTGTTTTTT.

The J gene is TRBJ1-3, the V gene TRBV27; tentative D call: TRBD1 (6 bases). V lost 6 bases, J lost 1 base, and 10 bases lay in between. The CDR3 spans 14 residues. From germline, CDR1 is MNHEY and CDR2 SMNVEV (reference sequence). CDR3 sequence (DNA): TGTGCCAGCAGAGAACAGGGATCTGGAAACACCATATATTTT. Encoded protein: CASREQGSGNTIYF.

The CDR3 DNA reads as TGTGCCAGCTCACCACCGGACAGATTGAATTCACCCCTCCACTTT. Its translation: CASSPPDRLNSPLHF. The genes are TRBV18 and TRBJ1-6; D may be TRBD1 (6 bases). CDR3 length: 15 residues. Trimming left V 0 bases short and J 7 bases short, with 10 bases between. Per the germline V gene, CDR1 is KGHSH and CDR2 is LQKENI.